The sequence of this T cell receptor beta chain was determined in a study of OX40 agonist ivuxolimab in advanced cancers. The study in broad terms: Ivuxolimab was a fully human IgG2 agonistic monoclonal antibody targeting the costimulatory receptor OX40 (CD134). Patients were allowed to have had prior anti-PD-1, anti-PD-L1 or anti-CTLA-4 therapy, and approximately 40% of the dose-escalation patients had previously received checkpoint inhibitors. Peripheral TCRbeta sequencing was intended to test whether TCR sequence diversity was altered and clonal T-cell expansion was caused by ivuxolimab. Among the roughly 52 dose-escalation patients, around 20 had hepatocellular carcinoma, some 15 melanoma, 9 renal cell carcinoma and 9 head and neck cancer. The paper reports the monotherapy dose-escalation portion (N of about 51 patients) of the phase I ivuxolimab trial. In the dose-escalation cohort, 82.7% of patients were male, and the mean age was approximately 55 years, with a range of about 20 to 79. Partial responses occurred in three dose-escalation patients: two with cutaneous melanoma and one with hepatocellular carcinoma. Intravenous ivuxolimab was administered to patients every 2 weeks at six dose levels: 0.01, 0.1, 0.3, 1.5, 3 and 10 mg/kg.

This clone has only one observation. Its antigen has not been determined. Base qualities are missing; no much larger clone stands one base away. Study-level results and caveats: The antigen specificity of the clonally expanded peripheral T cells was not determined. At doses of 0.1 to 3.0 mg/kg, clonal expansion of both CD4+ and CD8+ blood T cells was observed from baseline to week 6. In the 0.1-3.0 mg/kg groups, partial responders had among the lowest normalized peripheral clonal expansion, particularly in CD8+ T cells. Low levels of normalized T-cell clonal expansion were also seen in some patients who did not respond. After ivuxolimab, more expanded clones were found on average in CD8+ T cells than in CD4+ T cells.

Genomic DNA was extracted from sorted cells for sequencing of the TCRbeta CDR3 region. TCRbeta CDR3 regions were sequenced using the immunoSEQ Assay. TCRdb's version of the immuneACCESS table is confined to in-frame rearrangements and falls short of the full clone set. An unresolved V gene accounts for under half of the shortfall where checked; the remainder is of unknown origin. Across this sample there are 40,000 to 50,000 clones, with 80% seen only once. The top ten hold more than 9% of the sample. The trial excluded patients who had a history of autoimmune disease or who were on systemic immunosuppression. Peripheral blood for TCR sequencing was collected from all dose cohorts at baseline, on cycle 4 day 1, and on cycle 7 day 1. Samples were obtained from an open-label, multicenter, first-in-human phase I dose-escalation trial of ivuxolimab. Adults with locally advanced or metastatic melanoma, renal cell carcinoma, hepatocellular carcinoma or head and neck squamous cell carcinoma were enrolled in the trial. Before TCR sequencing, CD4+ T cells and CD8+ T cells from peripheral blood were sorted into separate populations.

The germline V gene (reference sequence) supplies CDR1 SEHNR and CDR2 FQNEAQ. The junction carries 12 bases between V and J, which are trimmed by 1 base and 2 bases respectively. The CDR3 goes from the cysteine to the phenylalanine over 15 residues. The only DNA kept is the CDR3, 45 bases in frame from the first base. The TCR sequence derives from an adult with an advanced solid tumor such as melanoma, head and neck, liver or kidney cancer. The sequence is built from TRBV7-9 and TRBJ2-7; matching of 6 bases hints at TRBD2 as the D gene. This material consisted of CD4+ or CD8+ T cells sorted from blood, taken in a trial of the OX40 agonist ivuxolimab. The CDR3: CASSLVGTLAYEQYF. Here is the DNA: TGTGCCAGCAGCTTAGTAGGGACTCTGGCCTACGAGCAGTACTTC.